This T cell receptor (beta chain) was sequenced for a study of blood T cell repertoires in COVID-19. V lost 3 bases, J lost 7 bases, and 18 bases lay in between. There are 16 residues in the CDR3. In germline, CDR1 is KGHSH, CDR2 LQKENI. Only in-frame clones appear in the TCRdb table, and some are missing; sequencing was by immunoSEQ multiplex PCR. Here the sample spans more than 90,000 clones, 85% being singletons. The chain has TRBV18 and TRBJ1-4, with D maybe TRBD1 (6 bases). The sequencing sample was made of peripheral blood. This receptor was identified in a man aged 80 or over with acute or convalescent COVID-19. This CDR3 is CASSPPTGHQVEKLFF. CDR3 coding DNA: TGTGCCAGCTCACCCCCGACAGGCCACCAGGTTGAAAAACTGTTTTTT.